Many counts were recorded for the clone carrying this T cell receptor beta chain. Its antigen is currently unknown. A universal primer site was added by template switching, and unique molecular identifiers were carried by the cDNA. TCRdb used MiXCR to reprocess the 5' RACE reads, holding one entry per CDR3 protein. Among more than 1.5 million distinct CDR3 sequences listed, more than 30% were seen once. The record originates from a study of identical twins. The ends were cut back, 4 bases at V and 5 bases at J, with 12 bases in the middle. Per germline, CDR1 SNHLY and CDR2 FYNNEI. This CDR3 is built from 13 residues. Points from the study as a whole: While abundant cord blood beta clonotypes carried fewer insertions, memory repertoires showed no such pattern.

This chain uses TRBV2 with TRBJ2-7, with a weak D call TRBD2 (5 bases). The sequence derives from a newborn girl in good health. Material: cord blood. Here the CDR3 reads CASSAPPLDEQYF. The CDR3 coding sequence is TGTGCCAGCAGTGCGCCACCACTAGACGAGCAGTACTTC.